This TCR beta chain was documented in a study of T cells in tuberculosis. Across the whole study: IGRA-negative adolescents, IGRA-positive adolescents with latent tuberculosis and adults with active tuberculosis formed this South African cohort. General study points: Active tuberculosis TCR-alpha repertoires lay closer to GMM-specific TCRs than IGRA-negative controls, suggesting clonal expansion. Shorter CDR3-alpha in active tuberculosis partly drove smaller distances.

Per the germline V gene, CDR1 is SGHDT and CDR2 is YYEEEE. The CDR3 loop spans 15 amino acids. V gave up 4 bases and J gave up 2 bases; unmatched junction bases: 6. Here immunoSEQ multiplex PCR was the method, and the copy in TCRdb shows in-frame clones only, minus some. The sample yields approximately 49,000 clones, roughly 96% seen once. For this clone: Its antigen is not identified.

Time point in this sample: new active TB diagnosis, blood taken before or within 7 days of starting treatment. The genes are TRBV5-6 and TRBJ2-3, with 8 bases identical to TRBD2. The input for sequencing was PBMCs, taken at tuberculosis diagnosis. The source of this sequence is an adult with tuberculosis. CDR3 in DNA: TGTGCCAGCAGCGTCGGACTAGCCGACACAGATACGCAGTATTTT. This encodes CASSVGLADTDTQYF.